This T cell receptor beta chain was sequenced during a study of shared clonotypes between healthy human individuals. Study information: Researchers drew samples from two women and three men aged 18 to 49. Study results and limitations: Having only a few donors restricted how much genetic and exposure-history diversity was captured.

Each subset's genomic DNA was shared equally among a number of immunoSEQ plates. In the authors' workflow: As immunoSEQ supplied junction-only sequences (without quality scores), filtering differed. Clones were read by immunoSEQ multiplex PCR, and TCRdb kept only the in-frame ones, dropping some. That table gives V, J and clone size, and the DNA gave D and trimming. The table shows a few million clones, with around 90% occurring only once. A remark on this clone: The antigen is undetermined.

The V and J ends lost 4 bases and 6 bases respectively, with 16 bases between them. The V gene's germline CDR1 is GTSNPN and CDR2 SVGIG (reference sequence). The CDR3 covers 13 residues. The rearrangement joins TRBV30 to TRBJ2-7; a possible D gene is TRBD1 (6 bases). What was sequenced was naive CD4+ T cells sorted from blood. As to subset: CD45RA+ positively selected. The clonotype was recovered from a young man in good health. CDR3 sequence reads: CAWIGQTFGEQYF. The CDR3 DNA is TGTGCCTGGATTGGACAGACCTTCGGCGAGCAGTACTTC.